This T cell receptor beta chain originates from a study of shared clonotypes between healthy human individuals. The assay was immunoSEQ multiplex PCR, and TCRdb's table has in-frame clones only and misses some. The repertoire holds almost 750,000 clones, roughly two thirds seen once, with around 1.7% in the top ten. V dropped 5 bases and J dropped 1; count of bases not matched to a gene: 13. This CDR3 is built from 18 residues. Germline V gene lookup returns CDR1 MNHEY and CDR2 SMNVEV (reference sequence). This sequence originates from a woman in her 30s in good health. Sequencing was done on a sample of memory CD4+ T cells sorted from blood. Subset: CD45RA-negative fraction. V gene TRBV27 combines with J gene TRBJ1-2; 10 bases are shared with TRBD1. CDR3 protein: CASSPTWGQGTYNYGYTF. DNA for the CDR3: TGTGCCAGCAGTCCCACTTGGGGACAGGGGACATATAACTATGGCTACACCTTC.